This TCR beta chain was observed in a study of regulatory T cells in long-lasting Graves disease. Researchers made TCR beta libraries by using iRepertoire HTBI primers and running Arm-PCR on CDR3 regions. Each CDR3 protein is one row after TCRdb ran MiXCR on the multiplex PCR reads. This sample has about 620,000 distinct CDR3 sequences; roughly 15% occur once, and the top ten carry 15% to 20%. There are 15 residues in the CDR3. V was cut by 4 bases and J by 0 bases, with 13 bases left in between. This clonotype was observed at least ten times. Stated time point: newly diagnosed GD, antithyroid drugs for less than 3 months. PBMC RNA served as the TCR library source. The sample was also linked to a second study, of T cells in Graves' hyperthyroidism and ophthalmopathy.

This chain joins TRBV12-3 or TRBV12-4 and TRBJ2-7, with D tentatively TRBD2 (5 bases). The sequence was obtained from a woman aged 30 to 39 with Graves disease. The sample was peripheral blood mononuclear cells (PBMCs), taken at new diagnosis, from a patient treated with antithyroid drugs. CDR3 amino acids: CASSYGRRSSYEQYF. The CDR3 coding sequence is TGTGCCAGCAGTTACGGACGGAGGAGCTCCTACGAGCAGTACTTC.